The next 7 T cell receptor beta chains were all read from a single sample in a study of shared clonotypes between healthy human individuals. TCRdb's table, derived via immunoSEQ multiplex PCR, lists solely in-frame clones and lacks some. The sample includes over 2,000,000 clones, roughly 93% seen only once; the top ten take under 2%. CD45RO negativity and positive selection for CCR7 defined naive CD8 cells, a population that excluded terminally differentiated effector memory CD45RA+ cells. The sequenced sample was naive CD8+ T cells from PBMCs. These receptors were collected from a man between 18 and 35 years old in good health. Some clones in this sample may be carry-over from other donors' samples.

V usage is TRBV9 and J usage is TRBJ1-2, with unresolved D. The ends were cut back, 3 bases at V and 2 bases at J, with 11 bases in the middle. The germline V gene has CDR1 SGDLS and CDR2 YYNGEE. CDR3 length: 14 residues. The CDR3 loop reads CASSEGGENYGYTF. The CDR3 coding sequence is TGTGCCAGCAGCGAAGGCGGGGAGAACTATGGCTACACCTTC.

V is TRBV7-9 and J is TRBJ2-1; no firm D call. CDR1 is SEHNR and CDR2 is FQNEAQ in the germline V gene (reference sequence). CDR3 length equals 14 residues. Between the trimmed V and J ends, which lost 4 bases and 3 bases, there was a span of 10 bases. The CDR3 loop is CASSSPLVYNEQFF. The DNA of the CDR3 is TGTGCCAGCAGCTCTCCCCTAGTCTACAATGAGCAGTTCTTC.

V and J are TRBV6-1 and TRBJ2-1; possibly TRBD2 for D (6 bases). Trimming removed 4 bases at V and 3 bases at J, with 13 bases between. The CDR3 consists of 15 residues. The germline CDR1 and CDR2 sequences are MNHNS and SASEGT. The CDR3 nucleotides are TGTGCCAGCAGTGTCGACAAGGGACTCTACAATGAGCAGTTCTTC. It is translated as CASSVDKGLYNEQFF.

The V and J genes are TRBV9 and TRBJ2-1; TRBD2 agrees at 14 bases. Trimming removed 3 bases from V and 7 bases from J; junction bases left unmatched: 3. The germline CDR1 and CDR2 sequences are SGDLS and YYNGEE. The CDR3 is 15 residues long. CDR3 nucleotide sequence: TGTGCCAGCAGCGAGACTAGCGGGAGGGCGAATGAGCAGTTCTTC. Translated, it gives CASSETSGRANEQFF.

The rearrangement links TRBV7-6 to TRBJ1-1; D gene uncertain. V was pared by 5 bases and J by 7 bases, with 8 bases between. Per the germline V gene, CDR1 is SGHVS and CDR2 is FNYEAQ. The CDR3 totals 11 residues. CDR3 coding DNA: TGTGCCAGCAGCCCTAGTCTTGAAGCTTTCTTT. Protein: CASSPSLEAFF.

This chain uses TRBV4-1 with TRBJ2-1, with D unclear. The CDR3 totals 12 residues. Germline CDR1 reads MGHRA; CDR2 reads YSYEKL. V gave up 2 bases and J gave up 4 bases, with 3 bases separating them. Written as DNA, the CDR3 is TGCGCCAGCAGCCAATTATACAATGAGCAGTTCTTC. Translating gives CASSQLYNEQFF.

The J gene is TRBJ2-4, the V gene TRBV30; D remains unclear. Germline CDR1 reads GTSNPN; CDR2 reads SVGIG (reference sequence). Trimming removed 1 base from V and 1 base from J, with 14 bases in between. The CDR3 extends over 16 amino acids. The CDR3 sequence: CAWSEVRELAKNIQYF. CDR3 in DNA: TGTGCCTGGAGTGAGGTCCGAGAACTTGCCAAAAACATTCAGTACTTC. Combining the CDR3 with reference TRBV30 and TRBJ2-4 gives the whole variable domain SQTIHQWPATLVQPVGSPLSLECTVEGTSNPNLYWYRQAAGRGLQLLFYSVGIGQISSEVPQNLSASRPQDRQFILSSKKLLLSDSGFYLCAWSEVRELAKNIQYFGAGTRLSVL.